A selection of T cell receptor beta chains follows, all from one sample in a study of cytomegalovirus exposure and HLA in healthy donors. Profiled with immunoSEQ multiplex PCR; TCRdb holds only in-frame clones, not every one. The sample lists about 160,000 clones, about 80% seen once, with about 1.3% in the top ten. Input material: PBMCs. These receptor sequences come from a woman aged 50 to 60 in good health and CMV-seronegative. The CDR3 runs from the conserved cysteine through the conserved F or W. Each record gives: V gene, D gene, clone size, J gene, CDR3 DNA, CDR3 protein. The D gene is left open where the match is weak. Clone size is stated in some rows and not others, as once, few, many or a class when expanded.

>TRBV28|TRBD1|-|TRBJ2-1
TGTGCCAGCAATGTCGCCGGCCAGGGGGAATACAATGAGCAGTTCTTC
CASNVAGQGEYNEQFF
>TRBV13|TRBD1|once|TRBJ2-5
TGTGCCAGCAGCGCCTCCCGGGACAGAGAGACCCAGTACTTC
CASSASRDRETQYF
>TRBV7-3|-|-|TRBJ2-2
TGTGCCAGCAAATCTGGACAGGGAGGGGCCGGGGAGCTGTTTTTT
CASKSGQGGAGELFF
>TRBV28|-|few|TRBJ1-1
TGTGCCAGCAGTTTATTTAGATTGAACACTGAAGCTTTCTTT
CASSLFRLNTEAFF
>TRBV7-9|-|-|TRBJ2-3
TGTGCCAGCAGCCCCGAGTCAGGGGGGCGCACAGATACGCAGTATTTT
CASSPESGGRTDTQYF
>TRBV28|-|-|TRBJ1-5
TGTGCCAGCAGTCGCCGACAGCTTAATAGCAATCAGCCCCAGCATTTT
CASSRRQLNSNQPQHF
>TRBV5-1|TRBD1|-|TRBJ1-1
TGCGCCAGCAGCTTGGGACAGGGAATTGAAGCTTTCTTT
CASSLGQGIEAFF
>TRBV30|-|-|TRBJ1-5
TGTGCCTGGGGCCCGGGGGGCAATCAGCCCCAGCATTTT
CAWGPGGNQPQHF
>TRBV11-2|TRBD2|-|TRBJ2-7
TGTGCCAGCAGCTTTGTGCGGGGGGACTCCTACGAGCAGTACTTC
CASSFVRGDSYEQYF
>TRBV5-1|TRBD1|-|TRBJ1-4
TGCGCCAGCAGTCGGACAGGGAGCGGTGAAAAACTGTTTTTT
CASSRTGSGEKLFF
>TRBV18|-|-|TRBJ2-5
TGTGCCAGCTCACCACCTTGGCGGGGTAAAGAGACCCAGTACTTC
CASSPPWRGKETQYF
>TRBV28|-|-|TRBJ2-4
TGTGCCAGCAGTAGTATAGACTGGATCGGTGACAAAAACATTCAGTACTTC
CASSSIDWIGDKNIQYF
>TRBV29-1|TRBD1|-|TRBJ2-5
TGCAGCGCCAGGGACAGGGGGCGCGAAGAGACCCAGTACTTC
CSARDRGREETQYF
>TRBV5-1|-|-|TRBJ2-5
TGCGCCAGCAGCCCGGAGGCAGGGGTAAAGACCCAGTACTTC
CASSPEAGVKTQYF
>TRBV14|-|-|TRBJ1-1
TGTGCCAGCAGCCTATTGGACAGCGCCACTGAAGCTTTCTTT
CASSLLDSATEAFF
>TRBV9|-|-|TRBJ1-1
TGTGCCAGCAGCGTAGAGGGGGGGTGGAGCACTGAAGCTTTCTTT
CASSVEGGWSTEAFF
>TRBV7-2|TRBD2|-|TRBJ2-1
TGTGCCAGCAGCGACGGGACTAGCGTTTACAATGAGCAGTTCTTC
CASSDGTSVYNEQFF
>TRBV7-2|TRBD1|once|TRBJ1-2
TGTGCCAGCAGCTCGGGACAGTACTATGGCTACACCTTC
CASSSGQYYGYTF
>TRBV5-4|-|-|TRBJ1-3
TGTGCCAGCCATAGGAGCAGGGACTCTGGAAACACCATATATTTT
CASHRSRDSGNTIYF
>TRBV15|-|-|TRBJ2-3
TGTGCCATCCCCAGCTGGGGAGCCACAGATACGCAGTATTTT
CAIPSWGATDTQYF
>TRBV4-3|TRBD2|-|TRBJ2-2
TGCGCCAGCAGCCAAGAGCCTAGCGGGGGTCGTACCGGGGAGCTGTTTTTT
CASSQEPSGGRTGELFF
>TRBV18|-|-|TRBJ1-6
TGTGCCAGCTCACCACTGGCAGGGACGGGGGATTCACCCCTCCACTTT
CASSPLAGTGDSPLHF
>TRBV28|TRBD2|-|TRBJ2-7
TGTGCCAGCAGTTTAAGGACTAGCGGGATCTCCGGCGAGCAGTACTTC
CASSLRTSGISGEQYF
>TRBV6-1|-|once|TRBJ2-3
TGTGCCAGCATCCCCTCAGGTAGCGCTCGGTATTTT
CASIPSGSARYF
>TRBV11-3|-|-|TRBJ1-1
TGTGCCAGCAGCTTAGGGCTAGGCACTGAAGCTTTCTTT
CASSLGLGTEAFF
>TRBV14|TRBD2|-|TRBJ2-2
TGTGCCAGCAGCCCTCTAGCGGGGGGGGTCACCGGGGAGCTGTTTTTT
CASSPLAGGVTGELFF
>TRBV5-1|-|-|TRBJ2-2
TGCGCCAGCAGCAGCATGACAGACGGGGAGCTGTTTTTT
CASSSMTDGELFF
>TRBV11-3|TRBD2|-|TRBJ2-5
TGTGCCAGCAGCTCTGGGACTAATGGGCGAGAGACCCAGTACTTC
CASSSGTNGRETQYF
>TRBV19|TRBD1|-|TRBJ1-6
TGTGCCAGTAGTATAGCGGCAGGGGGCTACTCACCCCTCCACTTT
CASSIAAGGYSPLHF
>TRBV6-5|-|-|TRBJ1-1
TGTGCCAGCACCGCGGGGGCTGGGACTGAAGCTTTCTTT
CASTAGAGTEAFF
>TRBV5-1|-|-|TRBJ2-7
TGCGCCAGCAGCTTGGACGGGGAATACTACGAGCAGTACTTC
CASSLDGEYYEQYF
>TRBV6-1|TRBD2|-|TRBJ2-2
TGTGCCAGCAGTGAATGGGGGGGACCGGAGGAGCTGTTTTTT
CASSEWGGPEELFF
>TRBV27|-|-|TRBJ1-4
TGTGCCAGCAGTTTAGGGCCGGGAACGGATGAAAAACTGTTTTTT
CASSLGPGTDEKLFF
>TRBV27|-|-|TRBJ2-5
TGTGCCAGCAGTTCACGGACAATCCCGGGAGAGACCCAGTACTTC
CASSSRTIPGETQYF
>TRBV28|TRBD2|-|TRBJ2-7
TGTGCCAGCAGTCCCCACCCAGCGGGAGGTTACGAGCAGTACTTC
CASSPHPAGGYEQYF
>TRBV5-1|-|once|TRBJ2-1
TGCGCCAGCAGCTTAGGTTGGACAGCCTACAATGAGCAGTTCTTC
CASSLGWTAYNEQFF
>TRBV28|TRBD1|-|TRBJ2-7
TGTGCCAGCAGTTTGGACAGGGTAGTCGAGCAGTACTTC
CASSLDRVVEQYF
>TRBV7-2|TRBD2|-|TRBJ2-4
TGTGCCAGCAGCCCGGGACTAGTTAGCGCCAAAAACATTCAGTACTTC
CASSPGLVSAKNIQYF
>TRBV19|-|-|TRBJ2-3
TGTGCCAGTAGTAGGGGACACACAGATACGCAGTATTTT
CASSRGHTDTQYF
>TRBV5-4|TRBD2|-|TRBJ2-7
TGTGCCAGCAGCTTGTCGGGAGGGCCGCGGCCCTACGAGCAGTACTTC
CASSLSGGPRPYEQYF
>TRBV30|TRBD2|-|TRBJ2-7
TGTGCCTGGAGCGGCCTAGCGGGAGGGGGCGAGCAGTACTTC
CAWSGLAGGGEQYF
>TRBV7-3|-|-|TRBJ1-1
TGTGCCAGCAGCTTAAACAGGCAGAACACTGAAGCTTTCTTT
CASSLNRQNTEAFF
>TRBV20-1|-|-|TRBJ1-4
TGCAGTGCTGAAAGCGATGAAAAACTGTTTTTT
CSAESDEKLFF
>TRBV7-2|TRBD1|-|TRBJ2-1
TGTGCCAGCAGCTTAGGGCCGGGACAGGAGTTCTTC
CASSLGPGQEFF
>TRBV6-5|-|-|TRBJ2-7
TGTGCCAGCAGACAGGGCTCCTACGAGCAGTACTTC
CASRQGSYEQYF
>TRBV11-2|-|-|TRBJ1-5
TGTGCCAGCAGCTTACTAGCGGATCAGCCCCAGCATTTT
CASSLLADQPQHF
>TRBV7-2|-|-|TRBJ2-1
TGTGCCAGCAGCGCCAGTCGCCCCGGGACACCTTCCTACAATGAGCAGTTCTTC
CASSASRPGTPSYNEQFF